This TCR beta chain emerged from a study of blood T cell repertoires in COVID-19. Background on the study: Nucleic acid was either cDNA or gDNA, and it came from T cells, B-cell-depleted T cells, or PBMCs.

Assay used: immunoSEQ multiplex PCR; TCRdb lists only in-frame clones, some missing. The table shows some 320,000 clones, with about 89% occurring only once. This clone was detected only a few times. From germline, CDR1 is MDHEN and CDR2 SYDVKM. After removal of 5 bases from V and 5 bases from J, the junction contained 6 bases not matched to a gene. The CDR3 covers 15 residues. J is TRBJ2-1 and V is TRBV28; 10 nucleotides align to TRBD2. The sequence was obtained from a man aged 60 to 69 who had recovered from COVID-19. Specimen: PBMCs or T cells enriched from blood (not recorded which). The CDR3 region is CASSPLGLADNEQFF. For the CDR3, the DNA is TGTGCCAGCAGTCCACTAGGACTAGCGGACAATGAGCAGTTCTTC.